This T cell receptor (beta chain) was identified in a study of blood T cell repertoires in COVID-19. Looking at the study overall: Both acute and convalescent COVID-19 samples were obtained from the United States, Italy and Spain. The cDNA or gDNA used as material had been derived from T cells, B-cell-depleted T cells, or PBMCs.

The authors' processing: Reference gene primer amplification gave estimated nucleated cell counts. Clones were read by immunoSEQ multiplex PCR, and TCRdb kept only the in-frame ones, dropping some. The D gene and trimming were derived from the DNA, and the V and J assignments and clone size from that table. Here the sample spans about 89,000 clones, about 87% being singletons. The TCR comes from a man aged 55 to 70 with acute or convalescent COVID-19. The source material was peripheral blood.

The CDR3 DNA sequence: TGTGCCAGCAGCAAGGAGGGTCAGTTATTGAACACTGAAGCTTTCTTT. It translates to CASSKEGQLLNTEAFF. The chain recombines TRBV21-1 with TRBJ1-1. TRBV21-1 is classified as a pseudogene. This CDR3 has 16 residues.